This T cell receptor beta chain was documented in a study of T cells expressing NK-cell markers (dated by TCRdb to the early 2020s). For context, the study as a whole: In sorted CD3+CD56+NKG2C+, CD3+CD56+NKG2C- and CD3+CD56-NKG2C+ T-cell subsets from eight donors, TCR beta-chain repertoires were profiled. Of the eight sequenced donors, seven were found to be HCMV-seropositive and one was found to be HCMV-seronegative. The study sequenced eight donors, all healthy volunteers chosen at random: three men and five women. Libraries were sequenced as 2 x 150 bp reads on Illumina HiSeq 2000/2500, MiSeq or NextSeq. The full study reports these points: For five or six donors, the dominant CD3+CD56+NKG2C+ clonotypes were among the top 10 CD8+ clonotypes and accounted for 1.0-7.0% of CD8+ T cells. Whether the expanded NKG2C-expressing T cell clones were specific for HCMV antigens was left unclear. Those dominant clonotypes were again the most abundant among CD3+CD56-NKG2C+ cells in four donors, at about 28.3-65%.

Reading the germline V gene (reference sequence) gives CDR1 DFQATT and CDR2 SNEGSKA. CDR3 length: 12 amino acids, cysteine to phenylalanine. DNA was not recorded. Notes on this clonotype: Its specific antigen is unknown.

To determine HCMV serostatus, a commercial ELISA kit was used to detect HCMV-specific IgG in serum. Peripheral blood mononuclear cells were isolated from blood by Ficoll density gradient centrifugation. The reads were generated on an Illumina HiSeq 2000. TCR beta cDNA libraries were made by 5'RACE template switching that added a universal primer site and unique molecular identifiers. cDNA synthesis was primed from the TCR beta constant segment, followed by two successive PCR amplification steps. The original pipeline was this. MIGEC handled demultiplexing of the reads and grouping by UMI, while MiTCR was used to assemble and quantify clonotypes. To remove erroneous sequences, TCR cDNA sequences were retained only when supported by two or more reads. Downstream repertoire analysis used the tcR package, and clonotypes were matched across fractions by CDR3 nucleotide sequence plus V segment. VDJmatch was used to annotate antigen specificity against VDJdb, with one amino acid substitution allowed in CDR3. TCRdb reprocessed the sequencing reads and holds a single record per CDR3 protein sequence, with no DNA. These V and J calls rely on TCRdb rather than the paper's analysis. The table held for this sample gives 200,000 to 300,000 distinct CDR3 sequences. The ten largest make up around 4.3% of the sample.

The sequence was obtained from a woman aged 18-70 years in good health. Sequenced input: blood T cells: a sorted CD56 or NKG2C T cell subset, CD4+ or CD8+ T cells, or bulk PBMC T cells (not recorded which). The receptor chain draws on TRBV20-1 and TRBJ2-5; TCRdb picks TRBD1, but there is no DNA to check that call. The CDR3 protein sequence reads: CSAIRAQGAQYF.